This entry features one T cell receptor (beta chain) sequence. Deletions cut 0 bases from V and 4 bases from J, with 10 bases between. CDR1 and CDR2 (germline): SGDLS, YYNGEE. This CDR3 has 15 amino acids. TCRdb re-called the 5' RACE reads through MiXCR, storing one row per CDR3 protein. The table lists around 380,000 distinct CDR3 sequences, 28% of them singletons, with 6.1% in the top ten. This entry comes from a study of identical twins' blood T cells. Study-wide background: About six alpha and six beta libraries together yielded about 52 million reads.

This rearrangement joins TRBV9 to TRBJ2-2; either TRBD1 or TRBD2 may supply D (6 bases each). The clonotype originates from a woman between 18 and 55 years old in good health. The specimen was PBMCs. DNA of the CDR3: TGTGCCAGCAGCGTAGGGGGGGCATCCACCGGGGAGCTGTTTTTT. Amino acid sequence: CASSVGGASTGELFF.